What follows describes a single T cell receptor (beta chain). The antigen remains undetermined. The record originates from a study of beta chain features in type 1 diabetes. Overall study: The examined sorted cells totaled 110 million or so across samples.

Points from the study as a whole: TCRB repertoires of naive, central memory and Treg cells appeared more similar among patients than among healthy donors. Significant though moderate, a shortening of TCRB CDR3s appeared in all four CD4+ subsets of Type 1 diabetes patients. cDNA sequencing could over-represent cells with high TCR expression.

Sequenced material consisted of expressed TCRB transcripts (all of the isolated RNA was reverse transcribed). The protocol was immunoSEQ multiplex PCR, while the TCRdb copy is restricted to in-frame clones and leaves out a portion. The repertoire holds roughly 150,000 clones, with about 7.3% as singletons. This CDR3 has 13 residues. The germline gives CDR1 MDHEN, CDR2 SYDVKM. With 10 bases clipped from V and 3 bases from J, the junction kept 8 bases outside the gene matches. The rearrangement uses TRBV28 and TRBJ1-1, with 7 bases that match TRBD1. The sequence was obtained from a man younger than 35 in good health. Specimen: central memory CD4+ T cells from blood. As DNA, the CDR3 is TGTGCCATCCTGACAGGGATGGACACTGAAGCTTTCTTT. The encoded protein is CAILTGMDTEAFF.